Reported below is one T cell receptor beta chain. The repertoire was sequenced with immunoSEQ multiplex PCR; TCRdb's copy has only in-frame clones and lacks some. The data contain 27,000 or so clones, about 70% of them singletons. The sort gate was single viable CD3+CD4+CD8-CD45RO+ cells for memory CD4+ T cells. The data are from a study of memory CD4+ T cells and cytomegalovirus serostatus. On the study more broadly: This sample comes from healthy Belgian adults, about nine CMV seropositive, under 25 seronegative.

The CDR3 totals 15 residues. Trimming cost V 0 bases and J 6 bases, with 12 bases left between them. The germline CDR1 and CDR2 sequences are MNHEY and SVGAGI. This chain uses TRBV6-5 with TRBJ1-5, with D possibly being TRBD1 (6 bases). The receptor was isolated from an adult in good health and CMV-seronegative. The sequencing input was memory CD4+ T cells from blood. The CDR3 sequence: CASSYSAGEGQPQHF. CDR3 coding DNA: TGTGCCAGCAGTTACTCGGCAGGGGAGGGTCAGCCCCAGCATTTT.